The clone carrying this TCR beta chain was observed many times. Hyperthyroidism had been newly diagnosed in patients aged 18 to 65, and its duration was under 2 months. The source of the PBMCs was around 10 ml of fresh peripheral blood. This sample is drawn from a study of T cells in Graves' hyperthyroidism and ophthalmopathy. V was trimmed by 8 bases and J by 4 bases, leaving 19 bases between them. Germline lookup yields CDR1 SGHAT and CDR2 FQNNGV. This CDR3 spans 15 amino acids. Amplified TCR beta CDR3 regions derived from RNA transcripts. The HTBI primer set was used in a first-round RT-PCR of the TCR CDR3. TCRdb reprocessed the multiplex PCR reads with MiXCR, giving one entry per CDR3 protein. This table has more than 300,000 distinct CDR3 sequences, approximately 15% appearing once.

Sequencing used blood. The genes are TRBV11-2 and TRBJ2-3; D ambiguous. This receptor was obtained from a woman aged 60-70 years with Graves' hyperthyroidism. CDR3 region: CASGPPRAPPDTQYF. The CDR3 nucleotides are TGTGCCAGCGGACCCCCTCGGGCTCCCCCAGATACGCAGTATTTT.